The following is a TCR beta chain sequence with its context. The record originates from a study of T cell responses to AZD1222 COVID-19 vaccine. With 5 bases clipped from V and 9 bases from J, the junction kept 7 bases outside the gene matches. Germline assignment: CDR1 KGHDR and CDR2 SFDVKD. This CDR3 is built from 16 residues. TCRdb's copy holds only in-frame clones and misses some; the assay was immunoSEQ multiplex PCR. The sample has about 200,000 clones; 93% are singletons. The TCR originated in an adult in good health. The chain has TRBV24-1 and TRBJ2-1, with 15 bases that match TRBD2. Sequenced material: peripheral blood, taken on day 0 of MenACWY control vaccination. The CDR3 DNA is TGTGCCACCAGTGCCGGACTAGCGGGGGGGCATGGTGAGCAGTTCTTC. This gives the protein CATSAGLAGGHGEQFF.